The 15 T cell receptor beta chains listed next were all sequenced from one sample in a study of CXCR3-negative and CXCR3-positive naive CD8 T cells. Study-level results: Naive cells with CXCR3 showed TRB CDR3s that were more hydrophobic than those in CXCR3-negative naive cells.

These receptors have no known antigen. The libraries of TRB cDNA were constructed through 5' RACE using UMI labels. Reprocessing the 5' RACE reads, TCRdb reports a single entry for every CDR3 protein and omits DNA. Its table lists 140,000 to 150,000 distinct CDR3 sequences. Sequencing used naive CXCR3+ CD8+ T cells from blood. Subset in this sample: CD45RO-CCR7+CD27+CD95- naive CD8+ T cells expressing CXCR3 (TNR3+). The source of these receptors is a human donor in good health. Some clones in this sample may be carry-over from other donors' samples.

This chain uses TRBV7-6 with TRBJ2-3; absent DNA, TCRdb's TRBD1 call cannot be checked. Germline lookup yields CDR1 SGHVS and CDR2 FNYEAQ. The CDR3 runs to 19 residues. CDR3: CASSDSPTGTSILTDTQYF.

The gene calls are TRBV28 and TRBJ2-5; absent DNA, TCRdb's TRBD2 call cannot be checked. The germline gives CDR1 MDHEN, CDR2 SYDVKM. The CDR3 spans 17 residues. The CDR3 loop is CASTTSGGPYIQETQYF.

This sequence joins TRBV11-2 and TRBJ2-5; checking the TCRdb D call of TRBD1 is not possible without DNA. The CDR3 runs 12 residues. Germline CDR1 is SGHAT and CDR2 is FQNNGV. CDR3 sequence reads: CASTYRGETQYF.

The V gene is TRBV7-9, the J gene TRBJ2-3. CDR3 size: 16 residues. CDR1 is SEHNR, CDR2 FQNEAQ, per germline (reference sequence). This chain's CDR3 is CASSLRGSSSTDTQYF.

The chain uses TRBV21-1 and TRBJ2-4; TCRdb's D call of TRBD1 is untestable without DNA. TRBV21-1 is a recognized pseudogene. The CDR3 totals 13 residues. The CDR3 here is CATFGTGLNIQYF.

The rearrangement joins TRBV7-9 to TRBJ1-1. CDR3 length equals 14 residues. Germline loops: CDR1 SEHNR, CDR2 FQNEAQ (reference sequence). The chain's CDR3 is CASSLNSLNTEAFF.

V gene TRBV4-1 combines with J gene TRBJ2-3; TCRdb designates TRBD2, a call that cannot be tested without DNA. Per the germline V gene, CDR1 is MGHRA and CDR2 is YSYEKL. The CDR3 runs 18 residues. CDR3 loop: CASSQVGELAVPPDTQYF.

This chain joins TRBV21-1 and TRBJ2-5; lacking DNA, the TRBD1 call made by TCRdb goes unchecked. TRBV21-1 is described as a pseudogene. CDR3 length: 16 residues. Here the CDR3 reads CASSKINGTGLETQYF.

This rearrangement joins TRBV7-6 to TRBJ2-1; lacking DNA, the TRBD1 call made by TCRdb goes unchecked. Germline V gene data show CDR1 as SGHVS and CDR2 as FNYEAQ. The CDR3 runs 15 residues. The CDR3 sequence is CASSAGQYVIHEQFF.

The chain combines TRBV20-1 with TRBJ2-3; TCRdb designates TRBD2, a call that cannot be tested without DNA. The CDR3 is 19 residues long. Germline values: CDR1 DFQATT, CDR2 SNEGSKA (reference sequence). CDR3 residues: CSANSGTSGRPGGTDTQYF.

This chain joins TRBV19 and TRBJ1-1. The CDR3 contains 14 residues. Germline assignment: CDR1 LNHDA and CDR2 SQIVND (reference sequence). The CDR3 spells CASSIAGPNTEAFF.

This sequence joins TRBV9 and TRBJ2-7; TCRdb indicates TRBD2, and absent DNA this call remains unverified. Germline CDR1 SGDLS, CDR2 YYNGEE. The CDR3 consists of 14 residues. CDR3 region: CASGLGDLSYEQYF.

The chain has TRBV28 and TRBJ2-7. Germline V CDR1 and CDR2: MDHEN, SYDVKM. CDR3 size: 13 residues. The CDR3 is CASSFNHLGEQYF. Full variable domain (outside the CDR3, taken from reference TRBV28 and TRBJ2-7): DVKVTQSSRYLVKRTGEKVFLECVQDMDHENMFWYRQDPGLGLRLIYFSYDVKMKEKGDIPEGYSVSREKKERFSLILESASTNQTSMYLCASSFNHLGEQYFGPGTRLTVT.

CDR3 loop: CASSPWGDTLFDGYTF. The chain couples TRBV28 to TRBJ1-2; TCRdb calls TRBD1, which cannot be checked without DNA. Germline V gene sequence: CDR1 MDHEN, CDR2 SYDVKM. This CDR3 has 16 amino acids.

The chain has TRBV28 and TRBJ2-2; lacking DNA, the TRBD1 call made by TCRdb goes unchecked. The V gene's germline CDR1 is MDHEN and CDR2 SYDVKM. This CDR3 region has 16 residues. The CDR3 spells CASSFGQYPATGELFF. Filled out from reference TRBV28 and TRBJ2-2, the complete variable domain reads DVKVTQSSRYLVKRTGEKVFLECVQDMDHENMFWYRQDPGLGLRLIYFSYDVKMKEKGDIPEGYSVSREKKERFSLILESASTNQTSMYLCASSFGQYPATGELFFGEGSRLTVL.